One and the same sample provided the 12 T cell receptor beta chains below, sequenced in a study of blood T cell repertoires in COVID-19 (dated by TCRdb to 2018 to 2020). The method behind the library was the immunoSEQ multiplex PCR assay. TCRdb retrieved this table from immuneACCESS and kept in-frame rearrangements only. Not all clones are present; in checked studies, unresolved V genes account for under half, and no reason is known for the remainder. Counted in this sample were around 300,000 clones; about 90% of them appeared once. Approximately 4.3% of the sample is held by the ten biggest clonotypes. The sample consisted of PBMCs or T cells enriched from blood (not recorded which). All receptors come from a young woman with acute COVID-19.

This clone was detected only once. Written as DNA, the CDR3 is TGTGCCAGCAGTTACTTCGGACAGGGTAATTCACCCCTCCACTTT. This encodes CASSYFGQGNSPLHF. This chain connects TRBV6-5 to TRBJ1-6; 8 nucleotides align to TRBD1. Germline CDR1 and CDR2: MNHEY and SVGAGI. Trimming removed 1 base from V and 6 bases from J; junction bases left unmatched: 2. This CDR3 spans 15 amino acids.

This clone was observed a handful of times. This same CDR3 is encoded by further DNA sequences in the sample. The chain links TRBV27 to TRBJ1-5, with a weak D call TRBD1 (6 bases). CDR1 is MNHEY, CDR2 SMNVEV, per germline (reference sequence). Trimming took 2 bases from V and 4 from J, leaving 6 bases between them. The CDR3 totals 13 residues. The CDR3 spells CASSLRGNQPQHF. The CDR3 region has the DNA TGTGCCAGCAGTTTAAGGGGGAATCAGCCCCAGCATTTT.

The chain has TRBV24-1 and TRBJ2-5, with TRBD1 identical over 7 bases. This CDR3 is 13 amino acids long. Germline trimming cut 5 bases from V and 5 bases from J; bases unmatched to any gene: 4. CDR1 and CDR2 from the germline V gene are KGHDR and SFDVKD. CDR3 nucleotide sequence: TGTGCCACCAGTGGCCTGACAGGGGAGACCCAGTACTTC. Amino acids: CATSGLTGETQYF.

This sequence joins TRBV3-1 (or the pseudogene TRBV3-2) and TRBJ2-2, with TRBD2 matching over 11 bases. J gave up 6 bases and V 1 base, and 1 base lay outside the gene matches. The V gene's germline CDR1 is LGHDT and CDR2 YNNKEL (reference sequence). This CDR3 comprises 15 residues. The CDR3 reads CASSQGSGRAGELFF. CDR3 DNA: TGTGCCAGCAGCCAAGGTAGCGGGAGGGCCGGGGAGCTGTTTTTT.

This clone was counted a single time. The chain uses TRBV9 and TRBJ2-7; tentative D call: TRBD2 (5 bases). Germline loops: CDR1 SGDLS, CDR2 YYNGEE. This CDR3 has 14 residues. Trimming cost V 0 bases and J 3 bases, with 10 bases left between them. CDR3 DNA sequence: TGTGCCAGCAGCGTAGGCGGGTCAGGCTACGAGCAGTACTTC. Amino acids: CASSVGGSGYEQYF.

The chain employs TRBV7-6 and TRBJ2-1; 14 positions agree with TRBD2. The germline V gene has CDR1 SGHVS and CDR2 FNYEAQ. CDR3 length: 15 amino acids. Trimming removed 5 bases from V and 9 bases from J; junction bases left unmatched: 6. CDR3 DNA sequence: TGTGCCAGCAGCCGACTAGCGGGAGGGAGTGCTGAGCAGTTCTTC. As protein: CASSRLAGGSAEQFF.

The chain employs TRBV29-1 and TRBJ1-2, with 8 bases fitting TRBD1. The CDR3 contains 11 residues. The germline CDR1 and CDR2 sequences are SQVTM and ANQGSEA. V trimming: 4 bases; J trimming: 8 bases; junction bases outside the gene matches: 3. CDR3 in amino acids: CSVVRGQGYTF. The CDR3, as DNA: TGCAGCGTTGTCAGGGGGCAAGGCTACACCTTC.

The rearrangement links TRBV28 to TRBJ2-1; 8 bases align to TRBD1. V was pared by 7 bases and J by 3 bases, with 5 bases of the junction left unmatched. The V gene's germline CDR1 is MDHEN and CDR2 SYDVKM. CDR3 length equals 14 residues. The CDR3 reads CASTSGTGYNEQFF. DNA for the CDR3: TGTGCCAGCACTTCCGGGACAGGCTACAATGAGCAGTTCTTC.

The genes are TRBV6-5 and TRBJ1-6; 9 nucleotides align to TRBD1. Germline CDR1 and CDR2: MNHEY and SVGAGI. This CDR3 spans 16 amino acids. J gave up 10 bases and V 4 bases, and 11 bases lay outside the gene matches. CDR3: CASSFQLDRGGSPLHF. CDR3 DNA: TGTGCCAGCAGTTTCCAACTGGACAGGGGAGGGTCACCCCTCCACTTT.

V gene TRBV28 combines with J gene TRBJ2-1; the match to TRBD2 covers 8 bases. V lost 8 bases to trimming and J lost 7 bases; unmatched junction nucleotides: 7. The germline CDR1 and CDR2 sequences are MDHEN and SYDVKM. The CDR3 has 13 residues. The CDR3 region has the DNA TGTGCCAGCGGTAGCGGGAAGAAGAATGAGCAGTTCTTC. Encoded protein: CASGSGKKNEQFF.

The count of this clone is one. The rearrangement uses TRBV3-1 (or the pseudogene TRBV3-2) and TRBJ2-7; 11 nucleotides line up with TRBD2. Per the germline V gene, CDR1 is LGHDT and CDR2 is YNNKEL (reference sequence). This CDR3 is 19 amino acids long. Trimming cost V 0 bases and J 2 bases; bases outside gene matches: 12. In nucleotides, the CDR3 is TGTGCCAGCAGCCAAGAGGGGTCAAGGGCGGGACTAGCGGCCTACGAGCAGTACTTC. This gives the protein CASSQEGSRAGLAAYEQYF.

The V and J genes are TRBV5-5 and TRBJ1-1, with a possible D match to TRBD1 (6 bases). This CDR3 is 16 amino acids long. The germline gives CDR1 SGHKS, CDR2 YYEKEE (reference sequence). Between the trimmed V and J ends, which lost 4 bases and 3 bases, there was a span of 19 bases. CDR3 amino acids: CASSPNAGVQYTEAFF. In DNA form, the CDR3 reads TGTGCCAGCAGCCCCAACGCAGGGGTACAGTACACTGAAGCTTTCTTT.